This TCR beta chain was obtained from a study of OX40 agonist ivuxolimab in advanced cancers. Study information: Partial responses occurred in three patients (one hepatocellular carcinoma, two cutaneous melanoma).

Study-level results: The average count of expanded clones was higher among CD8+ T cells than among CD4+. Clones of CD4+ and CD8+ blood T cells grew by week 6 at doses of 0.1 to 3.0 mg/kg.

Profiling relied on immunoSEQ multiplex PCR, and the TCRdb table lists in-frame clones only, not all of them. Of about 95,000 clones listed, about 85% were seen once; the top ten hold 3.8%. This clone was detected only once. The antigen is undetermined. The sampling schedule covered blood at baseline, cycle 4 day 1, and cycle 7 day 1. The TCR was taken from an adult with an advanced solid tumor such as melanoma, head and neck, liver or kidney cancer. This specimen consisted of CD4+ or CD8+ T cells sorted from blood, obtained in a trial of the OX40 agonist ivuxolimab.

This chain's CDR3 is CASSEGTGELFF. CDR3 DNA sequence: TGCGCCAGCAGTGAAGGCACCGGGGAGCTGTTTTTT. The chain carries TRBV10-1 and TRBJ2-2; D not certain. CDR1 is WNHNN, CDR2 SYGVQD, per germline (reference sequence). This CDR3 contains 12 residues. Trimming left V 3 bases short and J 4 bases short, with 3 bases between.